The subject of this entry is one T cell receptor (beta chain). Its specific antigen is unknown. Per-nucleotide qualities are absent, and no much larger clonotype sits a single base away. The source of the sample is a study of CD8+ T cells in alopecia areata listed by TCRdb under 2018. The study in broad terms: The treated patients took part in an open-label pilot trial in which moderate-to-severe alopecia areata was treated with oral tofacitinib at 5 to 10 mg twice daily. Tofacitinib was administered for 6 to 18 months, and 6 months of follow-up off drug were then conducted to assess delayed response and recurrence. Disease severity in treated patients was measured with the SALT score, which quantifies the percentage of affected scalp surface area. High-throughput TCRbeta sequencing was used to examine T cell clonal expansion in alopecia areata in both the C3H/HeJ mouse model and human patients. Human TCRbeta sequencing covered scalp tissue and sorted CD4+ and CD8+ peripheral blood T cells from patchy and totalis/universalis alopecia areata patients and healthy controls. Biopsies were taken from tofacitinib-treated patients at baseline and at 4 and 24 weeks of treatment, and a later scalp biopsy was taken in several of the tofacitinib-treated patients. Scalp clonality was compared across normal scalp (n=4), patchy alopecia areata scalp (n=8), and alopecia totalis/universalis scalp (n=8). RNA was extracted with the PAXgene miRNA kit for fixed scalp, the miRNeasy kit for PBMCs, and the RNeasy kit for mouse skin. TCRbeta CDR3 regions were amplified by immunoSEQ multiplex PCR with 35 Vbeta forward and 13 Jbeta reverse primers. Broad study findings and their caveats: Compared with normal scalp, lesional scalp had higher clonality and more expanded CD8+ clones, particularly in alopecia totalis/universalis, a pattern that suggests antigenic drive. Shared TCR sequences between patients were less evident than in mice, which may be partly attributable to HLA diversity in the patient population. Because the treated cohort was small and had just a single nonresponder, larger studies are needed to establish links between baseline CD8+ expansion and response. Scalp TCR repertoire analysis is complicated because resident alphabeta T cells in normal human skin are also sequenced, whereas mouse skin is dominated by gammadelta T cells. During tofacitinib treatment, many expanded lesional clones stuck around in both scalp and blood, and this persistence may partly explain why relapse happens after treatment is stopped. Tofacitinib significantly decreased scalp clonality and the number of expanded CD8+ clones among the top 100 scalp clones.

The trim is 5 bases for V and 7 bases for J, with a gap of 18 bases between the germline ends. CDR1 is given as MNHEY and CDR2 as SMNVEV, both from the germline V gene (reference sequence). The CDR3 runs 15 amino acids, cysteine and phenylalanine included. The CDR3 DNA has 45 bases and is translated from base 1. To prepare the library, the immunoSEQ multiplex PCR assay was applied. To provide template for TCR sequencing, every sample had RNA extracted and reverse transcribed into cDNA. SuperScript III was used to make first-strand cDNA, primed with a 2:1 mix of oligo-dT and random hexamers. A synthetic immune receptor repertoire was used to measure amplification bias, and any remaining bias was corrected computationally. Per the source publication's procedure: Raw reads were preprocessed for error removal, and CDR3 was defined according to IMGT conventions as running from the conserved cysteine to phenylalanine. Clonality was computed by normalizing Shannon entropy by log2 of the number of productive unique TCRs and subtracting the result from 1. CD4 or CD8 identity of scalp clones was inferred by cross-referencing scalp TCRbeta sequences with sorted blood CD4 and CD8 repertoires. TCRdb stores this immuneACCESS table with in-frame sequences only. Part of the clones is absent; in the studies checked, under half of the shortfall reflects unresolved V genes, and no reason is known for the rest. The V and J calls and clone size were taken over from that table, and D and trimming were inferred from the DNA. The sample yields about 220,000 clones; 50% to 60% were counted once. Of the sample, roughly 1.5% is held by the ten largest clones.

The sample's time point, from its label and the paper: more than three weeks on oral tofacitinib. This specimen's treatment or condition label, interpreted: oral pan-JAK inhibitor, 5-10 mg twice daily. Lesional scalp punch biopsies and peripheral blood were obtained from alopecia areata patients. PBMCs were isolated by density centrifugation and stained for CD3, CD4 and CD8, after which CD4+ and CD8+ T cells were sorted on a FACSAria. This chain is built from TRBV27 and TRBJ1-5, with no confidently assigned D gene. The sequenced sample was CD4+ T cells sorted from blood, obtained at week 4, from a patient treated with tofacitinib. The TCR comes from a human donor with alopecia areata. The CDR3 has the sequence CASSATGGVRQPQHF. The DNA is as follows: TGTGCCAGCAGTGCCACGGGTGGCGTGCGGCAGCCCCAGCATTTT.